The entry below describes one T cell receptor (beta chain). Germline V CDR1 and CDR2: MNHEY, SMNVEV (reference sequence). Trimming cost V 2 bases and J 6 bases, with 21 bases left between them. The CDR3 extends over 17 amino acids. The data derive from a study of T-cell memory formation after mild COVID-19. TCRdb re-derived calls from the 5' RACE reads in MiXCR, one entry per CDR3 protein. The profile covers about 610,000 distinct CDR3 sequences, with approximately 15% appearing a single time and roughly 7.7% taken by the ten largest. Sequencing input: PBMCs or a T cell subset sorted from them (not recorded which). This TCR was sampled from an adult woman who had mild COVID-19 (a few samples of this study predate the infection). Cell type and time point are not known. The chain is built from TRBV27 and TRBJ2-3, with D possibly being TRBD2 (6 bases). CDR3 DNA: TGTGCCAGCAGTTTAGGAGTTCGCGGGGCGGCGGTGGATACGCAGTATTTT. Translated: CASSLGVRGAAVDTQYF.